This T cell receptor (beta chain) was documented in a study of blood T cell repertoires in COVID-19. Across the study: Samples of COVID-19 (acute and convalescent) were obtained from the United States, Italy and Spain.

This clone has just one count. Profiled with immunoSEQ multiplex PCR; TCRdb holds only in-frame clones, not every one. Among about 39,000 clones listed, about 94% were seen once. Germline V lookup: CDR1 KGHDR, CDR2 SFDVKD. Trimming removed 5 bases at V and 3 bases at J, with 13 bases between. This CDR3 spans 15 amino acids. This chain connects TRBV24-1 to TRBJ1-5; no reliable D call. This receptor was identified in a human donor with active COVID-19. The donor label of this sample is uncertain. Sequencing input: peripheral blood. CDR3 amino acids: CATSASGNNNQPQHF. DNA of the CDR3: TGTGCCACCAGTGCATCCGGGAATAACAATCAGCCCCAGCATTTT.